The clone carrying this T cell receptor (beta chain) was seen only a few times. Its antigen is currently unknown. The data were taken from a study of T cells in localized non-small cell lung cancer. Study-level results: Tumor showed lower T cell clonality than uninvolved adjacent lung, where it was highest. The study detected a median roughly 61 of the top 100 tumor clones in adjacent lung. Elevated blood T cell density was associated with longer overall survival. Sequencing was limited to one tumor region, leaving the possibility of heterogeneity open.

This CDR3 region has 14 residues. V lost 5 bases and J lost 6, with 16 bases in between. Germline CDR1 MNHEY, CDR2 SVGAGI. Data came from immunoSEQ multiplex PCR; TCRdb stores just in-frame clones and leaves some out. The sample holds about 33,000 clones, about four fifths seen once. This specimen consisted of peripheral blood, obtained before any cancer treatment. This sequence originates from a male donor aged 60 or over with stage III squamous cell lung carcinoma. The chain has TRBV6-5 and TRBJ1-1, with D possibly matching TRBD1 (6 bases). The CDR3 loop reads CASSLLDGGAEAFF. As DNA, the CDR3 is TGTGCCAGCAGTCTCCTGGACGGGGGCGCTGAAGCTTTCTTT.